This passage covers 18 T cell receptor beta chains from one sample sequenced in a study of blood T cell repertoires in COVID-19. Using immunoSEQ multiplex PCR, the repertoire was profiled, and TCRdb retains in-frame clones only, with some absent. The sample shows around 80,000 clones, approximately 90% of them seen only once. Sequencing used peripheral blood. The receptors stem from a woman of 80 years or more with acute or convalescent COVID-19.

The chain joins TRBV4-2 to TRBJ1-6; D call uncertain. In germline, CDR1 is LGHNA, CDR2 YNFKEQ. Trimming removed 2 bases from V and 14 bases from J, with 10 bases in between. This CDR3 contains 12 residues. The CDR3 loop reads CASSQSFNTLHF. The CDR3 DNA sequence: TGTGCCAGCAGCCAATCCTTTAACACCCTCCACTTT.

This clone came up once. The V and J genes are TRBV10-3 and TRBJ1-5; D call uncertain. Germline loops: CDR1 ENHRY, CDR2 SYGVKD. This CDR3 comprises 15 residues. V was clipped by 0 bases and J by 9 bases, with 15 bases between them. CDR3 sequence reads: CAISESASGARPQHF. CDR3 sequence (DNA): TGTGCCATCAGTGAGTCGGCGTCAGGCGCACGGCCCCAGCATTTT.

Turning to this clone: This sample includes further DNA sequences coding for the same CDR3. The chain has TRBV5-4 and TRBJ2-1; D not resolved. Germline loops: CDR1 SGHNT, CDR2 YYREEE (reference sequence). The CDR3 consists of 13 residues. The germline V and J ends were trimmed by 0 bases and 3 bases, with 4 bases remaining between them. CDR3 amino acids: CASSLAHYNEQFF. CDR3 bases: TGTGCCAGCAGCTTGGCCCACTACAATGAGCAGTTCTTC.

The chain combines TRBV19 with TRBJ2-2, with D tentatively TRBD1 (6 bases). Deletions cut 6 bases from V and 9 bases from J, with 20 bases between. Germline CDR1 LNHDA, CDR2 SQIVND (reference sequence). The CDR3 runs 15 residues. The CDR3 DNA reads as TGTGCCAGTAGAACCCAGACAGGCCGGTCCCGGGAGCTGTTTTTT. Encoded protein: CASRTQTGRSRELFF.

The chain uses TRBV10-1 and TRBJ1-1; 10 nucleotides agree with TRBD1. Trimming at V came to 6 bases and at J to 5 bases, leaving 6 bases not matched to a gene. The CDR3 is 14 amino acids. Germline CDR1 reads WNHNN; CDR2 reads SYGVQD (reference sequence). As DNA, the CDR3 is TGCGCCAGCAGCGCCGGGACAGGGGAGACTGAAGCTTTCTTT. Translating it yields CASSAGTGETEAFF.

The chain joins TRBV27 to TRBJ1-5, with TRBD1 matching 8 bases. The CDR3 contains 14 residues. V shed 6 bases and J 6 bases; nucleotides not matched to a gene: 7. Looked up from germline, CDR1 is MNHEY and CDR2 is SMNVEV (reference sequence). As DNA, the CDR3 is TGTGCCAGCAGAGGGGCAGGGGGCGGTCAGCCCCAGCATTTT. Residues: CASRGAGGGQPQHF.

This clone came up once. The chain combines TRBV20-1 with TRBJ2-1; D is undetermined. V was pared by 3 bases and J by 5 bases, with 17 bases between. This CDR3 is built from 15 residues. CDR1 is DFQATT, CDR2 SNEGSKA, per germline (reference sequence). The CDR3 nucleotides read TGCAGTGCTAGTTCCTTCACGTGGCCCAACAATGAGCAGTTCTTC. It translates to CSASSFTWPNNEQFF.

V is TRBV13 and J is TRBJ2-7; 7 positions match TRBD2. The CDR3 is 16 amino acids. Germline V gene lookup returns CDR1 PRHDT and CDR2 FYEKMQ (reference sequence). V lost 4 bases and J lost 0; bases outside the gene matches: 9. In nucleotides, the CDR3 is TGTGCCAGCAGCTATCGAAGAGGCGGGGGCTCCTACGAGCAGTACTTC. Its translation: CASSYRRGGGSYEQYF.

V is TRBV18 and J is TRBJ2-5; 7 nucleotides match TRBD2. V lost 3 bases to trimming and J lost 6 bases; unmatched junction nucleotides: 4. Germline V gives CDR1 KGHSH, CDR2 LQKENI. This CDR3 spans 13 amino acids. Here the CDR3 reads CASSPGREKTQYF. DNA for the CDR3: TGTGCCAGCTCACCGGGGAGGGAGAAGACCCAGTACTTC. The variable domain in full, with the rest retrieved from reference TRBV18 and TRBJ2-5, is NAGVMQNPRHLVRRRGQEARLRCSPMKGHSHVYWYRQLPEEGLKFMVYLQKENIIDESGMPKERFSAEFPKEGPSILRIQQVVRGDSAAYFCASSPGREKTQYFGPGTRLLVL.

This clone was found once. This chain links TRBV7-7 with TRBJ2-1; the match to TRBD1 covers 9 bases. V trimming: 6 bases; J trimming: 6 bases; junction bases outside the gene matches: 6. The CDR3 contains 14 residues. Germline V gene lookup returns CDR1 SSHAT and CDR2 FNYEAQ (reference sequence). The CDR3 sequence: CASSNGDRVNEQFF. The DNA for the CDR3 is TGTGCCAGCAGTAATGGGGACAGGGTCAATGAGCAGTTCTTC.

The chain is built from TRBV19 and TRBJ2-5; 7 positions agree with TRBD1. Germline lookup yields CDR1 LNHDA and CDR2 SQIVND (reference sequence). The trim removed 5 bases at V and 1 base at J, leaving 4 bases unmatched. The CDR3 sequence is 14 residues long. CDR3: CASSLWDSQETQYF. The CDR3 nucleotides are TGTGCCAGTAGTCTTTGGGACAGCCAAGAGACCCAGTACTTC.

The CDR3 DNA sequence: TGTGCCAGCAGTGAAGACAGGTCCCTAAGTCGCTACACCTTC. Amino acid sequence: CASSEDRSLSRYTF. This sequence joins TRBV2 and TRBJ1-2, with a possible D match to TRBD1 (5 bases). CDR3 length: 14 amino acids. V was shortened by 1 base and J by 9 bases, with 15 bases between the two germline ends. Germline V CDR1 and CDR2: SNHLY, FYNNEI.

The chain employs TRBV6-5 and TRBJ2-2; a possible D gene is TRBD2 (5 bases). There are 13 residues in the CDR3. The germline V gene encodes CDR1 MNHEY and CDR2 SVGAGI. V shed 8 bases and J shed 6 bases, with 13 bases lying between them. The DNA of the CDR3 is TGTGCCAGCGAGGGAGTCCTGGCCGGGGAGCTGTTTTTT. Protein sequence: CASEGVLAGELFF.

The CDR3: CASSIGVRGRNQPQHF. In nucleotides, the CDR3 is TGTGCCAGTAGTATAGGCGTCAGAGGCCGCAATCAGCCCCAGCATTTT. The chain combines TRBV19 with TRBJ1-5, with D hard to call. The CDR3 contains 16 residues. V was shortened by 1 base and J by 2 bases, with 12 bases between the two germline ends. From germline, CDR1 is LNHDA and CDR2 SQIVND (reference sequence).

This chain uses TRBV27 with TRBJ2-6; D is possibly TRBD2 (6 bases). The length of the CDR3 is 18 residues. Germline CDR1 and CDR2: MNHEY and SMNVEV (reference sequence). Trimming shortened V by 6 bases and J by 0 bases, and 18 bases separated the two germline ends. CDR3 sequence: CASSREAGRLSGANVLTF. CDR3 DNA sequence: TGTGCCAGCAGCCGTGAGGCGGGACGGCTCTCTGGGGCCAACGTCCTGACTTTC.

This clone showed up just a few times. The genes are TRBV6-5 and TRBJ1-6; D remains unclear. Trimming stripped 8 bases from V and 5 bases from J, with 16 bases between. The V gene's germline CDR1 is MNHEY and CDR2 SVGAGI. This CDR3 spans 15 amino acids. The CDR3 DNA follows: TGTGCCAGCGGCAGAGCGGCGACCGATAATTCACCCCTCCACTTT. Amino acids: CASGRAATDNSPLHF.

The gene calls are TRBV7-9 and TRBJ2-1, with 11 bases fitting TRBD2. With 5 bases clipped from V and 3 bases from J, the junction kept 3 bases outside the gene matches. Germline CDR1 is SEHNR and CDR2 is FQNEAQ (reference sequence). The CDR3 loop spans 15 amino acids. Here the CDR3 reads CASSPTSGSYNEQFF. The DNA for the CDR3 is TGTGCCAGCAGCCCAACTAGCGGGAGCTACAATGAGCAGTTCTTC.

The CDR3 is CASSLRTSGGRNEQFF. Here the CDR3 DNA reads TGCGCCAGCAGCTTGAGGACTAGCGGGGGTCGGAATGAGCAGTTCTTC. V gene TRBV5-1 combines with J gene TRBJ2-1; 13 nucleotides align to TRBD2. V shed 1 base, J shed 7 bases, and the junction held 5 bases outside the gene matches. In germline, CDR1 is SGHRS, CDR2 YFSETQ. There are 16 residues in the CDR3.